This T cell receptor (beta chain) emerged from a study of cytomegalovirus exposure and HLA in healthy donors. The overall study: A previous analysis identified 100 million to 120 million unique TCR beta sequences derived from 180 million or so T cells. Study-level results: Per a later analysis, about 18,000 TCR beta sequences showed association with HLA alleles at 0.05 false discovery rate. The authors considered a cluster of highly shared sequence variants likely to be a sequencing artifact.

The PCR had 60 Vbeta and 13 Jbeta primers. Only in-frame clones appear in the TCRdb table, and some are missing; sequencing was by immunoSEQ multiplex PCR. The sample carries about 200,000 clones, 12% recorded once. This clone has only a few counts. Its antigen is currently unknown. The study sampled nominally healthy donors, though unrecorded immune exposures were likely. The CDR3 length is 16 residues. Per the germline V gene, CDR1 is LNHDA and CDR2 is SQIVND (reference sequence). V lost 7 bases to trimming and J lost 1 base, with 19 bases between them. The chain uses TRBV19 and TRBJ1-1, with a tentative D call TRBD1 (5 bases). The clonotype was recovered from a man aged 50 to 60 in good health and CMV-seropositive. The source material was PBMCs. CDR3 in DNA: TGTGCCAGTATCTCCACCCCGGCAGGGCAGAACACTGAAGCTTTCTTT. Its translation is CASISTPAGQNTEAFF.